This TCR beta chain was profiled in a study of blood T cell repertoires in COVID-19. This table comes from immunoSEQ multiplex PCR, and its TCRdb copy is limited to in-frame clones, with some not included. The sample records under 75,000 clones, roughly 87% being singletons. V lost 6 bases and J lost 6, with 15 bases in between. CDR3 length: 14 amino acids. Germline values: CDR1 MNHNY, CDR2 SVGAGI (reference sequence). This chain uses TRBV6-6 with TRBJ1-5; tentative D call: TRBD1 (5 bases). The specimen was peripheral blood. This sequence originates from a man aged 50 or older with active COVID-19. CDR3 nucleotides: TGTGCCAGCAGCTTGACAGTTGTCGGTCAGCCCCAGCATTTT. As protein: CASSLTVVGQPQHF.